These 10 T cell receptor beta chains originate from one sample sequenced in a study of shared clonotypes between healthy human individuals. Assay: immunoSEQ multiplex PCR; the TCRdb copy retains only in-frame clones and omits some. The data contain some 2.1 million clones, roughly 96% of them seen just once; the ten biggest clones take up 0.13%. Sequencing used naive CD4+ T cells sorted from blood. Stated subset: CD45RA+ positively selected. The receptors originated from a man between 18 and 35 years old in good health.

This chain links TRBV11-2 with TRBJ2-3; perhaps D is TRBD1 or TRBD2 (5 bases each). CDR3 length equals 15 residues. Looked up from germline, CDR1 is SGHAT and CDR2 is FQNNGV. V was cut by 9 bases and J by 5 bases, with 21 bases left in between. The CDR3 region is CASAPGTPRGDTQYF. In DNA form, the CDR3 reads TGTGCCAGTGCCCCCGGGACCCCGAGGGGAGATACGCAGTATTTT.

This rearrangement joins TRBV5-1 to TRBJ1-4; a possible D gene is TRBD1 (5 bases). Germline assignment: CDR1 SGHRS and CDR2 YFSETQ. The CDR3 length is 15 residues. V gave up 4 bases and J gave up 0 bases, with 10 bases separating them. CDR3 region: CASSPRGTTNEKLFF. CDR3 nucleotides: TGCGCCAGCAGCCCCCGGGGGACAACTAATGAAAAACTGTTTTTT.

The chain couples TRBV27 to TRBJ2-1; 9 bases align to TRBD1. This CDR3 is 12 amino acids long. With 6 bases clipped from V and 8 bases from J, the junction kept 2 bases outside the gene matches. Germline V gives CDR1 MNHEY, CDR2 SMNVEV (reference sequence). The CDR3 nucleotides read TGTGCCAGCAGGGACAGGGGCCATGAGCAGTTCTTC. It yields the protein CASRDRGHEQFF.

The V gene is TRBV19, the J gene TRBJ2-1; 9 bases line up with TRBD1. This CDR3 spans 13 amino acids. Germline-derived CDR1 and CDR2 are LNHDA and SQIVND (reference sequence). V trimming: 6 bases; J trimming: 6 bases; junction bases outside the gene matches: 3. The CDR3 protein is CASRQTGGNEQFF. In DNA form, the CDR3 reads TGTGCCAGTAGGCAGACAGGGGGCAATGAGCAGTTCTTC. The variable domain in full, completed from reference TRBV19 and TRBJ2-1, reads DGGITQSPKYLFRKEGQNVTLSCEQNLNHDAMYWYRQDPGQGLRLIYYSQIVNDFQKGDIAEGYSVSREKKESFPLTVTSAQKNPTAFYLCASRQTGGNEQFFGPGTRLTVL.

The V call is TRBV7-2, the J call TRBJ1-6; D is possibly TRBD1 (6 bases). This CDR3 contains 19 residues. CDR1 is SGHTA and CDR2 is FQGNSA in the germline V gene. V was shortened by 5 bases and J by 0 bases, with 20 bases between the two germline ends. The CDR3 nucleotides are TGTGCCAGCAGCCTCAGGGCGGTGACAGGCCTCTCCTATAATTCACCCCTCCACTTT. It yields the protein CASSLRAVTGLSYNSPLHF. Based on the CDR3 plus reference TRBV7-2 and TRBJ1-6, the full variable domain is GAGVSQSPSNKVTEKGKDVELRCDPISGHTALYWYRQSLGQGLEFLIYFQGNSAPDKSGLPSDRFSAERTGGSVSTLTIQRTQQEDSAVYLCASSLRAVTGLSYNSPLHFGNGTRLTVT.

DNA for the CDR3: TGTGCCAGTAGTATTAGCGGCACTTCAGATACGCAGTATTTT. Amino acid sequence: CASSISGTSDTQYF. The chain is built from TRBV19 and TRBJ2-3; D is possibly TRBD2 (6 bases). This CDR3 has 14 residues. V dropped 3 bases and J dropped 4 bases, with 11 bases sitting between them. The germline V gene encodes CDR1 LNHDA and CDR2 SQIVND (reference sequence).

The chain couples TRBV30 to TRBJ2-3, with D perhaps TRBD2 (5 bases). The germline gives CDR1 GTSNPN, CDR2 SVGIG (reference sequence). The CDR3 runs to 15 residues. The ends were cut back, 0 bases at V and 2 bases at J, with 12 bases in the middle. For the CDR3, the DNA is TGTGCCTGGAGTGTACTGACGGGGATCACAGATACGCAGTATTTT. Its translation is CAWSVLTGITDTQYF.

In this sample, this clone turned up once. The chain couples TRBV6-5 to TRBJ1-1, with D possibly being TRBD1 (5 bases). Germline values: CDR1 MNHEY, CDR2 SVGAGI. Between the trimmed V and J ends, which lost 7 bases and 0 bases, there was a span of 15 bases. The CDR3 length is 15 residues. CDR3 residues: CASMGLDRMNTEAFF. The CDR3 bases are TGTGCCAGCATGGGACTTGACAGAATGAACACTGAAGCTTTCTTT.

The V and J genes are TRBV6-4 and TRBJ2-7; 9 positions match TRBD2. The germline V gene encodes CDR1 MRHNA and CDR2 SNTAGT. V lost 4 bases to trimming and J lost 2 bases; unmatched junction nucleotides: 18. The CDR3 consists of 19 residues. The chain's CDR3 is CASSGSRSSGIKKTYEQYF. The CDR3 DNA is TGTGCCAGCAGTGGGTCGAGGTCTAGCGGGATAAAGAAAACCTACGAGCAGTACTTC.

The V call is TRBV29-1, the J call TRBJ1-2; D might be TRBD1 (5 bases). The CDR3 is made up of 12 amino acids. With 8 bases removed from V and 6 bases from J, the gap between germline ends came to 16 bases. Germline lookup yields CDR1 SQVTM and CDR2 ANQGSEA. CDR3 in DNA: TGCAGCTCCCTCCGGCTCAGGGATGGCTACACCTTC. This codes for CSSLRLRDGYTF.